Listed below are T cell receptor beta chains from one sample, sequenced in a study of blood T cell repertoires in COVID-19. Clones were sequenced by immunoSEQ multiplex PCR, and TCRdb holds only the in-frame ones, with some missing. The sample yields roughly 280,000 clones, approximately 90% seen once. Source material: PBMCs or T cells enriched from blood (not recorded which). These receptors were collected from a woman between 18 and 29 years old who had recovered from COVID-19. The CDR3 runs from the conserved cysteine through the conserved F or W. D genes are given only for firm matches.

cdr3_length | v_call | d_call | cdr3_aa
15 | TRBV5-4 | TRBD1 | CASSSGHTGGTEAFF
19 | TRBV27 | . | CASSGTTGPNLATNEKLFF
11 | TRBV7-6 | . | CASSPLAREYF
11 | TRBV20-1 | . | CSAVNSYGYTF
15 | TRBV5-6 | TRBD2 | CASSPLAGDKNIQYF
16 | TRBV12-5 | TRBD1 | CASGFISGTGKEKLFF
16 | TRBV12-5 | . | CASGDRQDIGLGKLFF
12 | TRBV7-8 | . | CASSLDPQLRFF
13 | TRBV30 | . | CAWGSSYNSPLHF
13 | TRBV3-1/TRBV3-2 | . | CASSQGGLLEAFF
19 | TRBV28 | TRBD2 | CASSPPSRVVAGGQETQYF
13 | TRBV2 | TRBD1 | CASSGTGHVGYTF
15 | TRBV24-1 | . | CATSDVESGADTQYF
16 | TRBV28 | . | CASSDPGHLANYGYTF
17 | TRBV5-4 | TRBD2 | CASSSRTSGRNTDTQYF
14 | TRBV28 | . | CASSFGGASYEQYF
13 | TRBV5-1 | TRBD2 | CASSWDYHNEQFF
14 | TRBV29-1 | . | CSGGPDTDTGELFF
13 | TRBV2 | TRBD1 | CASRDRGPYGYTF
12 | TRBV7-6 | . | CASSPGGTEAFF
14 | TRBV6-4 | TRBD1 | CASPRDRPNYGYTF
12 | TRBV5-4 | . | CASRIGSREQFF
13 | TRBV29-1 | TRBD1 | CSVDRGGNTEAFF
14 | TRBV4-1 | . | CASSRREAVEKLFF
15 | TRBV5-1 | . | CASSLTDSQFGGYTF
16 | TRBV6-1 | TRBD1 | CASSVSATGKGYGYTF
14 | TRBV19 | . | CASSIAARVNEQFF
15 | TRBV18 | . | CASSSAGSGANVLTF
14 | TRBV6-1 | . | CASSEKGGEDTQYF
14 | TRBV10-2 | TRBD1 | CASTGQGRDQPQHF
15 | TRBV5-1 | . | CASSLGLQMGTEAFF
16 | TRBV12-5 | . | CASGLLAQGGNQPQHF
15 | TRBV2 | TRBD2 | CASRIAGGRSDTQYF
14 | TRBV28 | . | CASSLPGGGTEAFF
13 | TRBV27 | . | CASFAQGTYEQYF
14 | TRBV10-3 | TRBD1 | CAISEGQGRGGYTF
15 | TRBV29-1 | TRBD2 | CSVRTSGGIQETQYF
14 | TRBV18 | . | CASSRNRDGTEAFF
16 | TRBV18 | TRBD2 | CASSPLGGSNTGELFF
14 | TRBV7-2 | TRBD1 | CASSLPRGFGPQHF
14 | TRBV5-4 | TRBD2 | CASSSKAGGYEQYF
13 | TRBV11-3 | . | CASSLKGHNEQFF
13 | TRBV20-1 | . | CSASTQGNSPLHF
12 | TRBV7-9 | . | CASNPGSYEQYF
16 | TRBV3-1/TRBV3-2 | . | CASSLRLPGGGQPQHF
15 | TRBV28 | . | CASSRPQGGRGELFF
15 | TRBV4-1 | TRBD2 | CASSQEGPGGTEQFF
14 | TRBV7-6 | TRBD1 | CASSSGQGGYEQYF
16 | TRBV10-3 | TRBD1 | CAISESRDRGLEGYTF